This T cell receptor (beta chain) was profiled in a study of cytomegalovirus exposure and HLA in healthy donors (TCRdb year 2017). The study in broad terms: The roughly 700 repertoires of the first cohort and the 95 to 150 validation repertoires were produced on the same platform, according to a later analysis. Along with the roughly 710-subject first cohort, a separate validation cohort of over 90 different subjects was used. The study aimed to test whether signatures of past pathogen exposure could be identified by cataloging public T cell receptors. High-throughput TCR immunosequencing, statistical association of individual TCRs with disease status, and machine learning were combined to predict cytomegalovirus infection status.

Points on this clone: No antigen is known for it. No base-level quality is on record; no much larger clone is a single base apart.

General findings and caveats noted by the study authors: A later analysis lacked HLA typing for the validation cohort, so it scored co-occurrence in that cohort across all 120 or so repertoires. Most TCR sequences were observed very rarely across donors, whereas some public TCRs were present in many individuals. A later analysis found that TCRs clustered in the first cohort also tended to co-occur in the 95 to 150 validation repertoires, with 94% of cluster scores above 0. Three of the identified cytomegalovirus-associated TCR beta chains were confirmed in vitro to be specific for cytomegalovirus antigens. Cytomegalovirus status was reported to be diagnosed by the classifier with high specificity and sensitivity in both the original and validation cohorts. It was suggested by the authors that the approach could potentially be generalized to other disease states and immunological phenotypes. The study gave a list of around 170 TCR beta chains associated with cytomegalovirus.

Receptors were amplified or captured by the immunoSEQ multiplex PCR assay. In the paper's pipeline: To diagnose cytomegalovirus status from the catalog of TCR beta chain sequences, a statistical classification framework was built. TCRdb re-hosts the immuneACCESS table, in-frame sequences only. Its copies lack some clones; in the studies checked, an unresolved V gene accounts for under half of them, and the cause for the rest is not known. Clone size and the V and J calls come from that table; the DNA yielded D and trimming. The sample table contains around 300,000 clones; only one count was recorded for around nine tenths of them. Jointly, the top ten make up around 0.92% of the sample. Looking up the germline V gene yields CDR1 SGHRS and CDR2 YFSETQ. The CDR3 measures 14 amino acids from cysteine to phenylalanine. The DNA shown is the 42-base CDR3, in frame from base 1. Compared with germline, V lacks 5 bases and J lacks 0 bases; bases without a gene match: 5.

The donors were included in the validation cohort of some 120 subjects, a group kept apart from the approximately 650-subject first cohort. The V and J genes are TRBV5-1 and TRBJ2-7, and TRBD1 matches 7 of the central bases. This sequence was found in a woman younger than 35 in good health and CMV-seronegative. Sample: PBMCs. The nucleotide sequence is TGCGCCAGCAGGGTCCGGGACAGCTCCTACGAGCAGTACTTC. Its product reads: CASRVRDSSYEQYF.